This T cell receptor beta chain was profiled in a study of immune evolution from preneoplasia to lung adenocarcinoma. The assay was immunoSEQ multiplex PCR, and TCRdb's table has in-frame clones only and misses some. The sample records roughly 4,400 clones, 65% to 75% being singletons. Study conclusions and caveats: Top clone frequencies peaked in normal lung, apparently declining through invasive adenocarcinoma.

Trimming pared 7 bases from V and 2 bases from J, leaving 22 bases between. There are 16 residues in the CDR3. Germline loops: CDR1 SQVTM, CDR2 ANQGSEA. To note about this clone: Its antigen is unidentified.

This clonotype originated in a person between 60 and 80 years old with lung adenocarcinoma. The V and J genes are TRBV29-1 and TRBJ2-3; no clear D gene. Input material: FFPE adjacent normal lung tissue. CDR3 residues: CSAPTFPGSHTDTQYF. The CDR3 nucleotides read TGCAGCGCACCTACCTTTCCGGGTTCTCACACAGATACGCAGTATTTT.